Here is one T cell receptor beta chain with its context. Its antigen is unidentified. The data belong to a study of T cells in localized non-small cell lung cancer. Overall study findings and caveats: Investigators sequenced only a single tumor region, leaving heterogeneity possible.

Some clones are missing from TCRdb's copy, which holds only in-frame ones; the method was immunoSEQ multiplex PCR. The table has approximately 83,000 clones, roughly 91% seen once. CDR1 is MNHEY and CDR2 is SVGAGI in the germline V gene. Between the trimmed V and J ends, which lost 0 bases and 1 base, there was a span of 12 bases. The CDR3 length is 16 residues. V gene TRBV6-5 combines with J gene TRBJ1-1; D remains ambiguous. Sequences were derived from peripheral blood, sampled before any cancer treatment. The sequence came from a woman aged 35-75 years with stage I squamous cell lung carcinoma. The CDR3 loop is CASSYSSAQANTEAFF. CDR3 DNA sequence: TGTGCCAGCAGTTACTCGAGTGCTCAGGCGAACACTGAAGCTTTCTTT.